These 21 T cell receptor beta chains originate from one sample sequenced in a study of T cell changes during pregnancy in multiple sclerosis. Sequenced by immunoSEQ multiplex PCR; TCRdb stores in-frame clones only, minus some. The repertoire holds about 85,000 clones, with approximately 93% as singletons. This material consisted of peripheral blood, taken in the first trimester of pregnancy. These receptors were collected from a female donor with multiple sclerosis, enrolled in a pregnancy study.

CDR3 in amino acids: CASSRTGTGGSEQFF. The CDR3 nucleotides read TGTGCCAGCAGCCGAACCGGGACAGGGGGCAGCGAGCAGTTCTTC. This chain joins TRBV7-9 and TRBJ2-1; 12 bases map to TRBD1. V lost 5 bases to trimming and J lost 10 bases; unmatched junction nucleotides: 9. From germline, CDR1 is SEHNR and CDR2 FQNEAQ (reference sequence). The CDR3 has 15 amino acids.

Only one count was recorded for this clone. The rearrangement uses TRBV6-6 and TRBJ2-2; a weak D match, TRBD2 (6 bases). CDR3 length: 13 residues. V was pared by 2 bases and J by 5 bases, with 6 bases between. Germline V gene lookup returns CDR1 MNHNY and CDR2 SVGAGI (reference sequence). CDR3 residues: CASSYRGTGELFF. CDR3 in DNA: TGTGCCAGCAGTTACCGGGGGACCGGGGAGCTGTTTTTT.

This clone was detected only a few times. The chain is built from TRBV6-1 and TRBJ2-2; a weak D match, TRBD1 (5 bases). The ends were cut back, 3 bases at V and 8 bases at J, with 16 bases in the middle. Germline CDR1 is MNHNS and CDR2 is SASEGT. This CDR3 contains 15 residues. The chain's CDR3 is CASSEVIDGQGELFF. In DNA, the CDR3 is TGTGCCAGCAGTGAGGTTATCGACGGACAAGGGGAGCTGTTTTTT.

CDR3 sequence (DNA): TGTGCCAGCAGTCCCCCGGGGGGCTCCTACGAGCAGTACTTC. This translates into CASSPPGGSYEQYF. The chain uses TRBV6-5 and TRBJ2-7, with 7 bases lining up with TRBD2. J was trimmed by 0 bases and V by 5 bases; bases with no gene match: 4. The CDR3 consists of 14 residues. Germline CDR1 is MNHEY and CDR2 is SVGAGI.

The rearrangement uses TRBV19 and TRBJ1-6; 8 positions agree with TRBD1. Germline V CDR1 and CDR2: LNHDA, SQIVND (reference sequence). After removal of 11 bases from V and 5 bases from J, the junction contained 5 bases not matched to a gene. This CDR3 comprises 13 residues. The CDR3 DNA is TGTGCCTCCACGACAGGGGATAATTCACCCCTCCACTTT. Amino acids: CASTTGDNSPLHF.

Notes on this clone: The junction departs from germline at one end; a sequencing error may be responsible. The chain carries TRBV7-9 and TRBJ2-7; 11 bases are shared with TRBD2. From germline, CDR1 is SEHNR and CDR2 FQNEAQ (reference sequence). CDR3 size: 15 residues. CDR3 DNA: TGTGCCAGCAGGTTAGCGGGAGGGCCTTCCTACGAGCAGTACTTC. It codes for CASRLAGGPSYEQYF.

The chain recombines TRBV7-6 with TRBJ2-5; maybe TRBD2 (6 bases). Germline V gene sequence: CDR1 SGHVS, CDR2 FNYEAQ. Trimming pared 5 bases from V and 0 bases from J, leaving 16 bases between. The CDR3 is 16 amino acids. In DNA, the CDR3 is TGTGCCAGCAGCCCGAGACTAGGGGTGAACCAAGAGACCCAGTACTTC. This translates into CASSPRLGVNQETQYF.

The chain links TRBV6-1 to TRBJ1-5; D not certain. This CDR3 region has 15 residues. The germline V gene encodes CDR1 MNHNS and CDR2 SASEGT. Trimming removed 7 bases at V and 2 bases at J, with 15 bases between. CDR3 loop: CASILFPVGNQPQHF. CDR3 coding DNA: TGTGCCAGCATACTCTTTCCCGTAGGCAATCAGCCCCAGCATTTT.

The CDR3 coding sequence is TGTGCCAGCAGTCAGAGGGCTGAAGCTTTCTTT. This gives the protein CASSQRAEAFF. V is TRBV6-1 and J is TRBJ1-1; D is ambiguous. Trimming removed 5 bases from V and 6 bases from J, with 7 bases in between. Germline lookup yields CDR1 MNHNS and CDR2 SASEGT. CDR3 length: 11 amino acids.

The J gene is TRBJ1-4, the V gene TRBV19, with 9 bases fitting TRBD1. V lost 5 bases and J lost 8; bases outside the gene matches: 21. This CDR3 region has 19 residues. The germline CDR1 and CDR2 sequences are LNHDA and SQIVND (reference sequence). The CDR3 reads CASSPLPPGTGSVGEKLFF. The CDR3, as DNA: TGTGCCAGTAGTCCCCTCCCCCCCGGGACAGGGAGCGTTGGAGAAAAACTGTTTTTT. Full variable domain (missing parts from reference TRBV19 and TRBJ1-4): DGGITQSPKYLFRKEGQNVTLSCEQNLNHDAMYWYRQDPGQGLRLIYYSQIVNDFQKGDIAEGYSVSREKKESFPLTVTSAQKNPTAFYLCASSPLPPGTGSVGEKLFFGSGTQLSVL.

This clone has only one observation. This CDR3 reads CASSLRPGGNSPLHF. CDR3 nucleotides: TGTGCCAGCAGTTTACGACCAGGGGGAAATTCACCCCTCCACTTT. The V call is TRBV28, the J call TRBJ1-6; 7 bases line up with TRBD1. CDR3 length: 15 amino acids. V shed 2 bases and J 7 bases; nucleotides not matched to a gene: 5. Germline CDR1 MDHEN, CDR2 SYDVKM.

V usage is TRBV5-7 and J usage is TRBJ2-2; maybe TRBD1 (6 bases). TRBV5-7 is recorded as an ORF, its role being uncertain. The CDR3 length is 12 residues. Trimming pared 4 bases from V and 9 bases from J, leaving 10 bases between. Written as DNA, the CDR3 is TGTGCCAGCAGCCCGGACAGCCGGGAGCTGTTTTTT. Encoded protein: CASSPDSRELFF.

This sequence joins TRBV12-5 and TRBJ1-3; D unclear. The CDR3 totals 16 residues. Trimming stripped 3 bases from V and 0 bases from J, with 12 bases between. Germline CDR1 LGHNT, CDR2 FRNRAP. DNA for the CDR3: TGTGCTAGTGGTTTATTCCGATTACTCTCTGGAAACACCATATATTTT. This encodes CASGLFRLLSGNTIYF.

In this sample, this clone turned up a few times. The genes are TRBV19 and TRBJ1-5; TRBD1 is a possible D gene (6 bases). Germline CDR1 and CDR2: LNHDA and SQIVND (reference sequence). This CDR3 is 14 amino acids long. The V and J ends lost 9 bases and 4 bases respectively, with 16 bases between them. The CDR3 loop is CASRDTARNQPQHF. Written as DNA, the CDR3 is TGTGCCAGCCGGGACACGGCTCGGAATCAGCCCCAGCATTTT.

This clone was seen more than once but under ten times. The chain employs TRBV2 and TRBJ1-2; no clear D. Trimming shortened V by 1 base and J by 3 bases, and 6 bases separated the two germline ends. Germline V gives CDR1 SNHLY, CDR2 FYNNEI. The CDR3 consists of 13 residues. This CDR3 is CASSEGEYYGYTF. CDR3 nucleotide sequence: TGTGCCAGCAGTGAAGGGGAGTACTATGGCTACACCTTC.

The CDR3 sequence: CASSLVQANYGYTF. The DNA of the CDR3 is TGTGCCAGCAGCTTAGTTCAGGCAAACTATGGCTACACCTTC. The genes are TRBV5-6 and TRBJ1-2; no definite D call. The V end was cut by 2 bases, the J end by 2 bases, with 10 bases between. Germline-derived CDR1 and CDR2 are SGHDT and YYEEEE. This CDR3 region has 14 residues.

The chain employs TRBV14 and TRBJ2-5; 8 bases match TRBD2. V gave up 1 base and J gave up 1 base; unmatched junction bases: 8. This CDR3 has 17 amino acids. Germline CDR1 reads SGHDN; CDR2 reads FVKESK. CDR3 sequence: CASSQVKGLARQETQYF. CDR3 nucleotide sequence: TGTGCCAGCAGCCAAGTAAAAGGACTAGCCCGCCAAGAGACCCAGTACTTC.

This sequence joins TRBV19 and TRBJ2-3; 9 positions agree with TRBD2. V lost 5 bases to trimming and J lost 8 bases; unmatched junction nucleotides: 2. The germline V gene encodes CDR1 LNHDA and CDR2 SQIVND (reference sequence). CDR3 size: 12 residues. The CDR3 reads CASSLLAGTQYF. CDR3 sequence (DNA): TGTGCCAGTAGTCTACTAGCGGGTACGCAGTATTTT.

The chain uses TRBV5-1 and TRBJ2-3, with 7 bases that match TRBD2. Unmatched junction bases numbered 21, after V lost 4 bases and J lost 1 base. This CDR3 has 20 amino acids. CDR1 is SGHRS, CDR2 YFSETQ, per germline. CDR3: CASSRTPATASGSRTDTQYF. Here the CDR3 DNA reads TGCGCCAGCAGCCGTACCCCCGCGACAGCTAGCGGAAGCCGCACAGATACGCAGTATTTT.

J is TRBJ2-7 and V is TRBV5-1; tentative D call: TRBD2 (6 bases). Germline V CDR1 and CDR2: SGHRS, YFSETQ. Trimming took 0 bases from V and 6 from J, leaving 25 bases between them. The CDR3 loop spans 18 amino acids. This CDR3 is CASSLVWRESGVISEQYF. CDR3 DNA sequence: TGCGCCAGCAGCTTGGTATGGCGGGAAAGTGGGGTAATCTCCGAGCAGTACTTC.

The rearrangement joins TRBV13 to TRBJ1-2; no reliable D call. The CDR3 spans 13 residues. Between the trimmed V and J ends, which lost 4 bases and 7 bases, there was a span of 13 bases. The V gene's germline CDR1 is PRHDT and CDR2 FYEKMQ (reference sequence). The DNA of the CDR3 is TGTGCCAGCAGCTCCCAGGTGCTCTCTGGCTACACCTTC. Translated: CASSSQVLSGYTF.